This T cell receptor beta chain originates from a study of beta chain features in type 1 diabetes. Across the study: Sorted cells numbering 107,917,701 were examined across all samples.

The J segment lost 3 bases and the V segment lost 5 bases, leaving 7 bases of the junction unmatched. There are 15 residues in the CDR3. Germline lookup yields CDR1 MGHDK and CDR2 SYGVNS. Study-wide points: Amplification by PCR could prefer shorter templates, with the same effect in patients and controls. Fewer junction insertions and more nucleotide deletions appeared in type 1 diabetes patients. High TCR expression in some cells could lead to their over-representation in cDNA sequencing.

This clone occurred a few times. Its specificity is unknown. The authors reverse transcribed all of the isolated RNA, so sequencing captured expressed TCRB transcripts. Generated by immunoSEQ multiplex PCR, the TCRdb table keeps only in-frame clones and is missing some. The data contain 250,000 to 350,000 clones, 8% to 13% of them singletons. V usage is TRBV25-1 and J usage is TRBJ2-3; 8 bases are a match to TRBD2. Sequencing was performed on naive CD4+ T cells from blood. This clonotype was sampled from a woman younger than 45 in good health. CDR3 DNA sequence: TGTGCCAGCAGTCACACTAGCGGATTTACAGATACGCAGTATTTT. Protein: CASSHTSGFTDTQYF.